Each of the 6 T cell receptor beta chains below was sequenced from the same sample in a study of chemoradiotherapy in HPV16-positive cancers (dated by TCRdb to between 2021 and 2024). The library came from the immunoSEQ multiplex PCR assay. Entries here come from immuneACCESS through TCRdb and include only in-frame sequences with V and J called. Some clones fail to appear in such tables; in the studies checked, an unresolved V gene covers under half of the shortfall, and the cause of the remainder is unknown. This sample gives under 8,500 clones in total; about three quarters of them show up just once. Of the sample, over 15% is held by the ten largest clones. Sampling was performed from a patient who underwent chemoradiotherapy. The receptor set was obtained from a human donor with HPV-associated anogenital cancer.

This clone was seen a few times. The chain is built from TRBV6-1 and TRBJ1-1; D is uncertain. In germline, CDR1 is MNHNS, CDR2 SASEGT. The germline V and J ends were trimmed by 1 base and 3 bases, with 6 bases remaining between them. The CDR3 is made up of 13 amino acids. CDR3 in amino acids: CASSEVAYTEAFF. The CDR3 DNA is TGTGCCAGCAGTGAAGTGGCCTACACTGAAGCTTTCTTT.

The chain has TRBV9 and TRBJ1-3, with no clear D. The CDR3 covers 14 residues. The germline V gene has CDR1 SGDLS and CDR2 YYNGEE. V lost 0 bases and J 0 bases, leaving 4 bases between the germline ends. Written as DNA, the CDR3 is TGTGCCAGCAGCGTAGACCCCTCTGGAAACACCATATATTTT. Translated, it gives CASSVDPSGNTIYF.

Only one count was recorded for this clone. The chain employs TRBV18 and TRBJ1-5; D is unresolved. The CDR3 is 15 residues long. With 4 bases removed from V and 3 bases from J, the gap between germline ends came to 13 bases. Per the germline V gene, CDR1 is KGHSH and CDR2 is LQKENI. The CDR3 here is CASSLGPNSNQPQHF. The CDR3, as DNA: TGTGCCAGCTCACTTGGGCCGAACTCCAATCAGCCCCAGCATTTT.

The chain couples TRBV10-3 to TRBJ2-3, with 7 bases fitting TRBD1. After removal of 2 bases from V and 2 bases from J, the junction contained 16 bases not matched to a gene. Germline-derived CDR1 and CDR2 are ENHRY and SYGVKD. The CDR3 length is 19 residues. CDR3 sequence reads: CAISEAPYSDRAYTDTQYF. For the CDR3, the DNA is TGTGCCATCAGTGAGGCCCCTTATTCCGACAGGGCCTACACAGATACGCAGTATTTT.

The chain links TRBV28 to TRBJ1-1, with D perhaps TRBD1 (5 bases). CDR3 length: 17 amino acids. Germline-derived CDR1 and CDR2 are MDHEN and SYDVKM. V lost 7 bases and J lost 5, with 26 bases in between. In DNA form, the CDR3 reads TGTGCCAGCACCCTTTCCTATAGTGGGGGGGGGAATACTGAAGCTTTCTTT. This translates into CASTLSYSGGGNTEAFF.

The chain is built from TRBV28 and TRBJ1-1; no reliable D call. Per germline, CDR1 MDHEN and CDR2 SYDVKM. The CDR3 totals 13 residues. Trimming shortened V by 3 bases and J by 10 bases, and 15 bases separated the two germline ends. The CDR3 DNA reads TGTGCCAGCAGTTTTAAAAGTCTCACCGGAGCTTTCTTT. This sequence encodes CASSFKSLTGAFF.